A single sample gave rise to the 27 T cell receptor beta chains below, sequenced in a study of CD8+ T cells in alopecia areata. RNA was extracted and reverse transcribed into cDNA as the sequencing template. Generated by immunoSEQ multiplex PCR, the TCRdb table keeps only in-frame clones and is missing some. Sampling found around 290,000 clones, none seen once. Separation of pooled cutaneous lymph node cells was by sorting with CD4, CD8alpha, NKG2D, NKG2ACE and other markers. Source material: CD4+ T cells sorted from a lymph node. The receptors originated from a C3H/HeJ mouse with alopecia areata. This line is of MHC haplotype H2-k.

Turning to this clone: Gene names and germline match the mouse. The read stops 4 residues short of the end of the CDR3; the missing end is completed from the germline J gene. This sequence joins TRBV13-3 and TRBJ2-7, with a weak D call TRBD2 (6 bases). CDR1 is NNHDY, CDR2 SYVADS, per germline. This CDR3 has 14 amino acids. The chain's CDR3 is CASSARRGEDEQYF. CDR3 bases read: TGTGCCAGCAGTGCCCGGCGGGGGGAGGAT.

This clone has a handful of counts. The genes and germline here are from mouse. From the germline J gene comes the end of the CDR3, since the read stops 4 residues before it. The chain employs TRBV5 and TRBJ2-5, with D possibly TRBD2 on 6 matching bases. The CDR3 length is 14 residues. V lost 4 bases to trimming and J lost 2 bases, with 10 bases between them. CDR1 and CDR2 (germline): LGHNA, YNLKQL (reference sequence). The CDR3 loop reads CASSPGTFQDTQYF. CDR3 DNA (partial): TGTGCCAGCAGCCCCGGGACTTTCCAAGAC.

This clone was detected only a few times. Gene and germline names: mouse. The sequence runs out 4 residues before the end of the CDR3; the remainder is reconstructed from the germline J gene. The chain joins TRBV13-1 to TRBJ2-5, with 9 bases lining up with TRBD2. The CDR3 spans 15 residues. The germline V gene encodes CDR1 NSHNY and CDR2 SYGAGN. CDR3 sequence reads: CASSDAPGGEDTQYF. The sequenced part of the CDR3 DNA is TGTGCCAGCAGTGATGCACCTGGGGGGGAAGAC.

Remarks on this clone: These gene names are mouse names. The CDR3 end falls 4 residues outside the read, so it is completed with the germline J gene. The genes are TRBV19 and TRBJ2-3; 9 nucleotides match TRBD1. V was pared by 6 bases and J by 2 bases, with 4 bases of the junction left unmatched. The CDR3 length is 14 residues. From germline, CDR1 is FNHDT and CDR2 SITEND (reference sequence). CDR3 bases read: TGTGCCAGCAAAAGGACAGGGGTTGCAGAA. Translating gives CASKRTGVAE. The full CDR3 protein is CASKRTGVAETLYF.

This clone was picked up a small number of times. The listed genes are named as in mouse. The read terminates 4 residues ahead of where the CDR3 ends, so the germline J gene completes it. The chain couples TRBV29 to TRBJ2-2; D unresolved. Trimming shortened V by 6 bases and J by 1 base, and 9 bases separated the two germline ends. CDR1 is MSHET and CDR2 is SYDVDS in the germline V gene. The CDR3 covers 14 residues. CDR3 sequence: CASSRHLNTGQLYF. Incomplete CDR3 DNA: TGTGCTAGCAGCAGACACTTAAACACCGGG.

Worth noting for this clone: Genes here carry mouse names. The sequenced fragment ends 4 residues before the CDR3 boundary, so the rest is inferred from the germline J gene. The V gene is TRBV13-2, the J gene TRBJ2-1, with TRBD1 identical over 9 bases. CDR1 and CDR2 from the germline V gene are NNHNN and SYGAGS (reference sequence). This CDR3 spans 16 amino acids. V trimming: 5 bases; J trimming: 0 bases; junction bases outside the gene matches: 6. CDR3 region: CASGGRDRDNYAEQFF. The covered CDR3 bases are TGTGCCAGCGGGGGCCGGGACAGGGATAACTATGCT.

This clone was seen a few times. Mouse germline and gene names are used. From the germline J gene comes the end of the CDR3, since the read stops 4 residues before it. This rearrangement joins TRBV13-3 to TRBJ2-2; TRBD2 matches at 14 bases. This CDR3 is built from 18 residues. CDR1 and CDR2 (germline): NNHDY, SYVADS. With 1 base clipped from V and 2 bases from J, the junction kept 4 bases outside the gene matches. CDR3 bases read: TGTGCCAGCAGTGATCGGGACTGGGGGGGCGCGAACACCGGG. Its protein product is CASSDRDWGGANTG. The CDR3 reads in full as CASSDRDWGGANTGQLYF.

This clone was seen more than once but under ten times. Genes and germline are mouse. The read terminates 4 residues before the CDR3 end, so the remaining end is supplied by the germline J gene. The J gene is TRBJ2-4, the V gene TRBV1; D gene ambiguous. CDR1 and CDR2 (germline): NSQYPW, LRSPGD (reference sequence). V dropped 7 bases and J dropped 3 bases, with 11 bases sitting between them. The CDR3 spans 13 residues. The CDR3 DNA, read in part, is TGCACCTGCAAAAGACCAGGCCAAAAC. Amino acid sequence: CTCKRPGQN. The CDR3 reads in full as CTCKRPGQNTLYF.

Only a few counts were recorded for this clone. Mouse gene names and germline throughout. The sequenced CDR3 bases are TGCACCTGCAGTGCACACAGGGGAGGGAGTGCAGAA. Encoded protein: CTCSAHRGGSAE. The entire CDR3 protein reads CTCSAHRGGSAETLYF. This chain uses TRBV1 with TRBJ2-3, with 7 bases matching TRBD1. The read is 4 residues too short to cover the CDR3 end, so that end is filled in from the germline J gene. V shed 2 bases, J shed 0 bases, and the junction held 5 bases outside the gene matches. CDR1 and CDR2 from the germline V gene are NSQYPW and LRSPGD (reference sequence). The CDR3 has 16 residues.

In regard to this clone: Germline and genes: mouse. The read terminates 4 residues ahead of where the CDR3 ends, so the germline J gene completes it. This chain connects TRBV31 to TRBJ2-1; 8 nucleotides align to TRBD1. The germline gives CDR1 GKSSPN, CDR2 SITVG. CDR3 size: 14 residues. The junction had 1 base not matched to a gene; V was cut back by 0 bases and J by 3 bases. The CDR3 sequence: CAWSLDRGYAEQFF. The sequenced CDR3 bases are TGTGCCTGGAGTCTAGACAGGGGCTATGCT.

This clone came up a few times. Gene names and germline match the mouse. The sequenced fragment ends 4 residues before the CDR3 boundary, so the rest is inferred from the germline J gene. The rearrangement joins TRBV13-3 to TRBJ1-1; 7 bases line up with TRBD1. The CDR3 runs 13 residues. V gave up 1 base and J gave up 4 bases; unmatched junction bases: 1. Germline CDR1 reads NNHDY; CDR2 reads SYVADS. The CDR3 protein is CASSDQGVTEVFF. The DNA read from the CDR3 is TGTGCCAGCAGTGATCAGGGGGTCACA.

A remark on this clone: Here the gene names and germline are mouse. The CDR3 is cut off 4 residues early in the read; its end comes from the germline J gene. The rearrangement joins TRBV5 to TRBJ2-3, with TRBD2 identical over 9 bases. The CDR3 contains 17 residues. Per germline, CDR1 LGHNA and CDR2 YNLKQL (reference sequence). Germline trimming cut 0 bases from V and 0 bases from J; bases unmatched to any gene: 4. The CDR3 protein is CASSQEVWGGSAETLYF. The part of the CDR3 DNA that was read is TGTGCCAGCAGCCAAGAAGTCTGGGGGGGGAGTGCAGAA.

Points on this clone: The genes are named according to mouse. The read terminates 4 residues ahead of where the CDR3 ends, so the germline J gene completes it. V is TRBV13-2 and J is TRBJ2-5; 7 bases agree with TRBD2. V lost 1 base and J lost 2; bases outside the gene matches: 4. The CDR3 runs to 15 residues. Germline CDR1 NNHNN, CDR2 SYGAGS (reference sequence). The sequenced part of the CDR3 DNA is TGTGCCAGCGGTGATAGGCGGGGGGGCCAAGAC. Protein: CASGDRRGGQD. The CDR3, in full, reads CASGDRRGGQDTQYF.

This clone was seen a few times. Gene names and germline match the mouse. The read terminates 4 residues before the CDR3 end, so the remaining end is supplied by the germline J gene. The chain combines TRBV13-3 with TRBJ2-1, with 10 positions matching TRBD2. The CDR3 has 12 residues. Germline CDR1 is NNHDY and CDR2 is SYVADS. CDR3 DNA (partial): TGTGCCAGCAGTCTGGGGGGGCCT. It codes for CASSLGGP. The complete CDR3 protein is CASSLGGPEQFF.

This clone showed up just a few times. All gene names here are mouse names. CDR3 DNA (partial): TGTGCCAGCGGTGAAGGTGGGGGGGCAAACACCGGG. Translation: CASGEGGGANTG. The whole CDR3 protein reads CASGEGGGANTGQLYF. The rearrangement joins TRBV13-2 to TRBJ2-2; TRBD2 matches 8 bases. The CDR3 end falls 4 residues outside the read, so it is completed with the germline J gene. The CDR3 length is 16 residues. Per the germline V gene, CDR1 is NNHNN and CDR2 is SYGAGS (reference sequence). V lost 2 bases, J lost 0 bases, and 3 bases stayed unmatched.

To note about this clone: Gene names are the mouse ones. The observed sequence ends 4 residues before the CDR3 terminus, with the missing tail filled in from the germline J gene. V and J are TRBV19 and TRBJ1-1; 10 positions agree with TRBD1. Germline trimming cut 4 bases from V and 4 bases from J; bases unmatched to any gene: 4. CDR3 length equals 14 residues. Germline V gives CDR1 FNHDT, CDR2 SITEND (reference sequence). The DNA read from the CDR3 is TGTGCCAGCAGTCCCGGGACAGGGGTCACA. It codes for CASSPGTGVT. The complete CDR3 protein is CASSPGTGVTEVFF.

This clone was observed a few times. Gene names and germline refer to mouse. The read terminates 4 residues before the CDR3 end, so the remaining end is supplied by the germline J gene. V is TRBV19 and J is TRBJ2-4, with 9 bases that match TRBD1. CDR3 length: 14 residues. Losses at the gene ends were 5 bases for V and 1 base for J; bases not matched to a gene: 2. Germline CDR1 and CDR2: FNHDT and SITEND (reference sequence). This CDR3 reads CASRDRGGQNTLYF. The part of the CDR3 DNA that was read is TGTGCCAGCAGGGACAGGGGCGGTCAAAAC.

This clone has a handful of counts. The germline and genes are mouse ones. The CDR3 end is not reached by the read, which stops 4 residues before it; the germline J gene fills it in. The chain recombines TRBV14 with TRBJ1-1; a weak D match, TRBD1 (6 bases). Germline V gives CDR1 SGHDT, CDR2 FRDEAV. The V end lost 4 bases, the J end lost 2 bases, and 12 bases lay between the germline ends. The CDR3 has 14 amino acids. Incomplete CDR3 DNA: TGTGCCAGCAGTCCCGGGACACTTAACACA. As protein: CASSPGTLNT. The full CDR3 reads CASSPGTLNTEVFF.

As to this clone: Each gene name is a mouse one. The read ends 4 residues early relative to the CDR3; the germline J gene fills the gap. The same CDR3 can be traced to other DNA sequences in this sample. This rearrangement joins TRBV13-1 to TRBJ1-1; D uncertain. The CDR3 sequence is 14 residues long. V gave up 0 bases and J gave up 1 base, with 7 bases separating them. Germline V gene data show CDR1 as NSHNY and CDR2 as SYGAGN. CDR3 sequence reads: CASSDAGRNTEVFF. The sequenced CDR3 bases are TGTGCCAGCAGTGATGCAGGCAGAAACACA.

This clone was recorded a few times. A much larger clonotype is one base distant, so this may be a read error. Gene and germline names: mouse. The read ends 4 residues before the CDR3 terminus; that terminus is restored from the germline J gene. Other nucleotide sequences in the sample specify the same CDR3. V usage is TRBV1 and J usage is TRBJ1-2, with no clear D. This CDR3 comprises 13 residues. Trimming stripped 1 base from V and 2 bases from J, with 5 bases between. CDR1 and CDR2 (germline): NSQYPW, LRSPGD (reference sequence). The covered CDR3 bases are TGCACCTGCAGTGCAGTTGGGAACTCC. Protein product: CTCSAVGNS. From start to end, the CDR3 is CTCSAVGNSDYTF.

Concerning this clone itself: All gene names here are mouse names. The CDR3 extends 4 residues past the end of the read, so its final part is completed from the germline J gene. This chain uses TRBV19 with TRBJ2-5; D gene ambiguous. This CDR3 comprises 15 residues. CDR1 FNHDT and CDR2 SITEND come from the germline V gene (reference sequence). V was trimmed by 4 bases and J by 0 bases, leaving 12 bases between them. The DNA read from the CDR3 is TGTGCCAGCAGTCCCCCAGACAATAACCAAGAC. This codes for CASSPPDNNQD. The entire CDR3 protein is CASSPPDNNQDTQYF.

There are a few counts of this clone. The listed genes are named as in mouse. The read stops 4 residues short of the end of the CDR3; the missing end is completed from the germline J gene. V and J are TRBV5 and TRBJ2-7; D is perhaps TRBD1 (5 bases). Germline V gene sequence: CDR1 LGHNA, CDR2 YNLKQL (reference sequence). The CDR3 is 13 residues long. Partial CDR3 DNA: TGTGCCAGCAGCCCTCACGACAGATAT. Translation: CASSPHDRY. The CDR3 as a whole reads CASSPHDRYEQYF.

This clone appeared many times. Genes here carry mouse names. Read data end 4 residues before the CDR3 end; the end is taken from the germline J gene. Other DNA sequences in the sample encode the same CDR3. The chain uses TRBV31 and TRBJ1-2; 8 bases align to TRBD1. Germline CDR1 reads GKSSPN; CDR2 reads SITVG. This CDR3 is 14 amino acids long. J was trimmed by 0 bases and V by 1 base; bases with no gene match: 1. The sequenced CDR3 bases are TGTGCCTGGAGTCCGACAGGGGCAAACTCC. It specifies CAWSPTGANS. The whole CDR3 protein is CAWSPTGANSDYTF.

Concerning this clone: Mouse gene names and germline throughout. Read data end 3 residues before the CDR3 end; the end is taken from the germline J gene. This chain joins TRBV13-1 and TRBJ1-6; D possibly corresponds to TRBD1 (6 bases). TRBJ1-6 is flagged as an ORF with uncertain function. Germline CDR1 is NSHNY and CDR2 is SYGAGN. V lost 6 bases and J 5 bases, leaving 12 bases between the germline ends. The CDR3 spans 14 residues. The DNA read from the CDR3 is TGTGCCAGCAAGCCGGGACAACATAATTCGCCC. Translated, it gives CASKPGQHNSP. The whole CDR3 sequence is CASKPGQHNSPLYF.

Only a few counts were recorded for this clone. Gene labels here are mouse ones. The CDR3 goes on 4 residues after the read ends, and that part is filled in from the germline J gene. The chain couples TRBV19 to TRBJ2-7; 10 positions agree with TRBD2. V lost 6 bases, J lost 3 bases, and 6 bases stayed unmatched. Germline V CDR1 and CDR2: FNHDT, SITEND (reference sequence). The CDR3 spans 14 residues. The sequenced CDR3 bases are TGTGCCAGCACCCGAGGGACTGGGGTCTAT. Translating it yields CASTRGTGVY. The CDR3 as a whole reads CASTRGTGVYEQYF.

Of note for this clone: These gene names are mouse names. The read falls 4 residues short of the CDR3 end, and the missing part is taken from the germline J gene. The chain recombines TRBV13-3 with TRBJ2-5; the D is unclear. The CDR3 covers 13 residues. CDR1 and CDR2 (germline): NNHDY, SYVADS. Deletions cut 5 bases from V and 0 bases from J, with 7 bases between. Incomplete CDR3 DNA: TGTGCCAGCAGCTCCGTTAACCAAGAC. This codes for CASSSVNQD. The entire CDR3 reads CASSSVNQDTQYF.

A few counts support this clone. The genes are named according to mouse. The sequenced fragment ends 4 residues before the CDR3 boundary, so the rest is inferred from the germline J gene. The chain recombines TRBV13-2 with TRBJ2-1, with 8 bases matching TRBD2. The CDR3 contains 14 residues. Germline assignment: CDR1 NNHNN and CDR2 SYGAGS (reference sequence). The DNA read from the CDR3 is TGTGCCAGCGGTGATCCCTGGGGGGAGGCT. Its protein product is CASGDPWGEA. The complete CDR3 protein is CASGDPWGEAEQFF.